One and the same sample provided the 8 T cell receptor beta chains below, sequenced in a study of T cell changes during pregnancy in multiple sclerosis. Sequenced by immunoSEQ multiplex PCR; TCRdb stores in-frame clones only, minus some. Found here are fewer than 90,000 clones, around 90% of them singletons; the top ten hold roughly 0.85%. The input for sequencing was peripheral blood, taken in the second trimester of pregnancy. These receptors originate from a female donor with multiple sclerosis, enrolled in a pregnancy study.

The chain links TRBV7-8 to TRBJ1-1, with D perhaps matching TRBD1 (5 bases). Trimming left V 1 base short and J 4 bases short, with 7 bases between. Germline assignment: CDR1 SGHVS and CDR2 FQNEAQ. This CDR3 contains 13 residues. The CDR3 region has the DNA TGTGCCAGCAGCTTAGTGCAGGGCACTGAAGCTTTCTTT. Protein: CASSLVQGTEAFF.

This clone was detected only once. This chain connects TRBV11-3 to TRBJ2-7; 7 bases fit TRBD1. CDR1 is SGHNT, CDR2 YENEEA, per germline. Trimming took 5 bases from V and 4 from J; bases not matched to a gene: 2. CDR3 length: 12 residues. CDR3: CASSQQGYEQYF. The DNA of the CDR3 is TGTGCCAGCAGCCAACAGGGGTACGAGCAGTACTTC.

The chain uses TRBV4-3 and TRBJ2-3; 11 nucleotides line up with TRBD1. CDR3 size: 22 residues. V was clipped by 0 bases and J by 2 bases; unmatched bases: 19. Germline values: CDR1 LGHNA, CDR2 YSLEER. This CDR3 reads CASSQDRIRDRGNLPLTDTQYF. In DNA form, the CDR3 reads TGCGCCAGCAGCCAAGATCGTATCCGGGACAGGGGGAACCTACCGCTCACAGATACGCAGTATTTT.

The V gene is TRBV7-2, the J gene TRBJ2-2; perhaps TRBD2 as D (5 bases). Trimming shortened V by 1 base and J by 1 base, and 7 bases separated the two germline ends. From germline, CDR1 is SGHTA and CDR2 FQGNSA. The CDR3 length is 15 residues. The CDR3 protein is CASSLGTGNTGELFF. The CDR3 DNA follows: TGTGCCAGCAGCTTAGGGACTGGGAACACCGGGGAGCTGTTTTTT.

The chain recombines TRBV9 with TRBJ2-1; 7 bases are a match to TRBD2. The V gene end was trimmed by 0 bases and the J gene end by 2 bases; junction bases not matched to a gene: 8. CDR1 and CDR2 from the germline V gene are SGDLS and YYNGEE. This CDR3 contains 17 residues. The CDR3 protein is CASSVEGLADTYNEQFF. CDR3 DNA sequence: TGTGCCAGCAGCGTAGAAGGGCTAGCGGACACCTACAATGAGCAGTTCTTC.

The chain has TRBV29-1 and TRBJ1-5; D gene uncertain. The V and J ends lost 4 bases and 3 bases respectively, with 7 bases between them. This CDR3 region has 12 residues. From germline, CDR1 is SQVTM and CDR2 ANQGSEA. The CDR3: CSVGGVNQPQHF. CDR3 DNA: TGCAGCGTTGGGGGAGTCAATCAGCCCCAGCATTTT.

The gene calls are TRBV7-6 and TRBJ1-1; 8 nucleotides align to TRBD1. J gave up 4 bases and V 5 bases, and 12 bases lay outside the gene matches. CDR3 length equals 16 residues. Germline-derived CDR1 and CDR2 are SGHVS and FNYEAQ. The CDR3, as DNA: TGTGCCAGCAGCACAGCCCCGACAGGGGCCATCACTGAAGCTTTCTTT. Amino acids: CASSTAPTGAITEAFF.

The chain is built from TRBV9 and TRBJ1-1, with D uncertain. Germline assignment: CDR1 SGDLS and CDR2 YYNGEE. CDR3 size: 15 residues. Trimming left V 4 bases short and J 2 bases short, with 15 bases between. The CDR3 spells CASSLQPGTNTEAFF. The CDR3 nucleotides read TGTGCCAGCAGCCTACAACCGGGAACAAACACTGAAGCTTTCTTT.